This is a list of T cell receptor beta chains from one sample in a study of shared clonotypes between healthy human individuals. Only in-frame clones appear in the TCRdb table, and some are missing; sequencing was by immunoSEQ multiplex PCR. The repertoire holds about 2,500,000 clones, with roughly 92% as singletons. The source material was naive CD4+ T cells sorted from blood. These TCRs come from a man in his late teens or twenties in good health. Each CDR3 is given with its conserved first and last residue. The D gene is left open where the match is weak. Not all rows give a size; the values are once, few, many and, for expanded clones, a class.

D	V	size	J	DNA	CDR3
TRBD1	TRBV2	once	TRBJ1-5	TGTGCCAGCAGTCCCTACGGGACAGGGGGAGGAACTAATCAGCCCCAGCATTTT	CASSPYGTGGGTNQPQHF
-	TRBV7-2	-	TRBJ2-1	TGTGCCAGCAGCTTAGAACTACCCTCTTACAATGAGCAGTTCTTC	CASSLELPSYNEQFF
-	TRBV19	-	TRBJ1-1	TGTGCCAGTAGAACTGGGCAGATGAACACTGAAGCTTTCTTT	CASRTGQMNTEAFF
TRBD1	TRBV7-2	-	TRBJ2-7	TGTGCCAGCAGCTCGCACAGGGGCGGGTCGGCGGGTAGGTCCTACGAGCAGTACTTC	CASSSHRGGSAGRSYEQYF
TRBD2	TRBV2	-	TRBJ2-5	TGTGCCAGCAGGGGGACGCCGGGACTAGCGGGAGAGACCCAGTACTTC	CASRGTPGLAGETQYF
-	TRBV5-1	-	TRBJ2-2	TGCGCCAGCATCCTGCTAGGGTTCGCGAACACCGGGGAGCTGTTTTTT	CASILLGFANTGELFF
-	TRBV11-2	-	TRBJ1-5	TGTGCCAGCAGCCCCGCGGCCGGACAGCCCCAGCATTTT	CASSPAAGQPQHF
-	TRBV2	-	TRBJ1-5	TGTGCCAGCAGTGAACGGCTGGAGATAGATCAGCCCCAGCATTTT	CASSERLEIDQPQHF
TRBD1	TRBV10-3	once	TRBJ1-1	TGTGCCATCAGAGGACAGGGTCGACGGGCTTTCTTT	CAIRGQGRRAFF
-	TRBV27	-	TRBJ1-1	TGTGCCAGCAGCCGGGGGGGTAGCCACACTGAAGCTTTCTTT	CASSRGGSHTEAFF
-	TRBV5-1	-	TRBJ2-2	TGCGCCAGCAGCTTCCAAACGAAAAACACCGGGGAGCTGTTTTTT	CASSFQTKNTGELFF
-	TRBV6-1	-	TRBJ1-2	TGTGCCAGCAGTGACCGCAGCCATGGCTACACCTTC	CASSDRSHGYTF
-	TRBV29-1	-	TRBJ1-1	TGCAGCGTTGCTGGCAGGCTTTCCACTGAAGCTTTCTTT	CSVAGRLSTEAFF
-	TRBV2	once	TRBJ2-1	TGTGCCAGCAGTGGGACTACGATCCATGAGCAGTTCTTC	CASSGTTIHEQFF
-	TRBV7-9	-	TRBJ2-7	TGTGCCAGCAGCTTAGTGGGCGGGGGCATCTACGAGCAGTACTTC	CASSLVGGGIYEQYF
TRBD2	TRBV19	-	TRBJ2-1	TGTGCCAGTAGTCCGGGAGGTAGCGGGGGTAGGGGGAATGAGCAGTTCTTC	CASSPGGSGGRGNEQFF
-	TRBV11-3	-	TRBJ2-5	TGTGCCAGCAGCTTGGGCCAGAACCAAGAGACCCAGTACTTC	CASSLGQNQETQYF
TRBD1	TRBV18	few	TRBJ2-7	TGTGCCAGCTCACCAGGTGACAGGGGGTTGCACTTC	CASSPGDRGLHF
-	TRBV5-4	-	TRBJ2-7	TGTGCCAGCAGCTTGGAGGAGGCGGCCTACGAGCAGTACTTC	CASSLEEAAYEQYF
TRBD1	TRBV7-8	-	TRBJ2-1	TGTGCCAGCAGCTTCCCCGGGACAGGGGATAATGAGCAGTTCTTC	CASSFPGTGDNEQFF
-	TRBV18	-	TRBJ2-3	TGTGCCAGCTCACCAAGGCAGTCAGAAGTGTTTGCAGATACGCAGTATTTT	CASSPRQSEVFADTQYF
-	TRBV7-2	-	TRBJ2-7	TGTGCCAGCAGCCCACCCGGCCAAGGCCGCCACGAGCAGTACTTC	CASSPPGQGRHEQYF
TRBD1	TRBV7-2	once	TRBJ2-7	TGTGCCAGCAGCCTGGACAGGGGGGCATACTACGAGCAGTACTTC	CASSLDRGAYYEQYF
TRBD1	TRBV2	few	TRBJ1-1	TGTGCCAGCACCTTGACAGGGACAAACACTGAAGCTTTCTTT	CASTLTGTNTEAFF
-	TRBV28	-	TRBJ2-7	TGTGCCAGCAGTCGAACACCGCCGAGCTACGAGCAGTACTTC	CASSRTPPSYEQYF
TRBD1	TRBV9	-	TRBJ2-6	TGTGCCAGCAGCGTAAGACAGGGGGTCGGTTCGCTTTTCTCCTCTGGGGCCAACGTCCTGACTTTC	CASSVRQGVGSLFSSGANVLTF
TRBD1	TRBV6-6	-	TRBJ1-2	TGTGCCAGCAGCCGTGGACAGGGGAGGAAGTATGGCTACACCTTC	CASSRGQGRKYGYTF
TRBD2	TRBV7-2	once	TRBJ2-1	TGTGCCAGCAGCTTATCCCGGGACTACTCCTACAATGAGCAGTTCTTC	CASSLSRDYSYNEQFF
-	TRBV5-1	-	TRBJ1-1	TGCGCCAGCAGCAAAGCCAACACTGAAGCTTTCTTT	CASSKANTEAFF
-	TRBV13	-	TRBJ2-3	TGTGCCAGCAGCCTCCGAGGGGGGAGCACAGATACGCAGTATTTT	CASSLRGGSTDTQYF
TRBD2	TRBV5-4	-	TRBJ2-3	TGTGCCAGCAGCATATGGGGACTCCTAGCGGGGGGCACAGATACGCAGTATTTT	CASSIWGLLAGGTDTQYF
-	TRBV6-1	-	TRBJ1-5	TGTGCCAGCAGTGAATCCGGGTGGGGCAATCAGCCCCAGCATTTT	CASSESGWGNQPQHF
TRBD1	TRBV9	-	TRBJ1-6	TGTGCCAGCAGCGTATCGGGGGACAGTTATAATTCACCCCTCCACTTT	CASSVSGDSYNSPLHF
-	TRBV9	-	TRBJ2-6	TGTGCCAGCAGCGTAGTAGCCTGGGGCTCTGGGGCCAACGTCCTGACTTTC	CASSVVAWGSGANVLTF
-	TRBV11-1	-	TRBJ2-7	TGTGCCAGCAGCTTATCGGCAGGTTACTCCTACGAGCAGTACTTC	CASSLSAGYSYEQYF
TRBD2	TRBV6-1	-	TRBJ2-3	TGTGCCAGCACCGGGACTAGCGGGGGCACAGATACGCAGTATTTT	CASTGTSGGTDTQYF
-	TRBV9	-	TRBJ2-3	TGTGCCAGCAGCTCAGAGGGGTCAGATACGCAGTATTTT	CASSSEGSDTQYF
-	TRBV4-1	-	TRBJ1-6	TGCGCCAGCAGCCAAAGGGAGGTTGGTTCACCCCTCCACTTT	CASSQREVGSPLHF
-	TRBV30	-	TRBJ2-5	TGTGCCTGGAAGAATTTGGGAGAGACCCAGTACTTC	CAWKNLGETQYF
TRBD1	TRBV5-1	-	TRBJ2-6	TGCGCCAGCAGCTCCACCGACAGGGCTGGGGCCAACGTCCTGACTTTC	CASSSTDRAGANVLTF
-	TRBV5-1	-	TRBJ2-3	TGCGCCAGCAGCTTGAGCCTTTTATGGGGACACGAATCGAGTGCAGGGCAGTATTTT	CASSLSLLWGHESSAGQYF
-	TRBV5-1	-	TRBJ2-3	TGCGCCAGCAGCTGGCCTGGAGATACGCAGTATTTT	CASSWPGDTQYF
-	TRBV28	-	TRBJ1-2	TGTGCCAGCAGCCGAGGACAAGATTATGGCTACACCTTC	CASSRGQDYGYTF
TRBD1	TRBV9	-	TRBJ1-2	TGTGCCAGCAGCACTCGGACAGGAGCTAACTATGGCTACACCTTC	CASSTRTGANYGYTF
TRBD2	TRBV19	once	TRBJ2-5	TGTGCCAGTAGCACTAGCGGGATGGGTCGGGAGACCCAGTACTTC	CASSTSGMGRETQYF
-	TRBV11-3	-	TRBJ2-1	TGTGCCAGCAGCTTAGACTCGTCCTACAATGAGCAGTTCTTC	CASSLDSSYNEQFF
-	TRBV30	-	TRBJ1-3	TGTGCCTGGAGTGTAAGCTACTACTCTGGAAACACCATATATTTT	CAWSVSYYSGNTIYF
-	TRBV6-1	-	TRBJ1-2	TGTGCCAGCAGTACGGGCCCTGCGGACGCCTATGGCTACACCTTC	CASSTGPADAYGYTF